One and the same sample provided the 32 T cell receptor beta chains below, sequenced in a study of T-cell memory formation after mild COVID-19. In TCRdb, the 5' RACE reads were re-called with MiXCR into one record per CDR3 protein. Of approximately 400,000 distinct CDR3 sequences detected, approximately 24% appear once; the ten largest clones hold about 10%. The sample consisted of PBMCs or a T cell subset sorted from them (not recorded which). Receptor source: an adult woman who had mild COVID-19 (a few samples of this study predate the infection). Cell type and time point are not known.

CDR3: CASSETSGRGGTQYF. DNA of the CDR3: TGTGCCAGCAGTGAGACTAGCGGGAGGGGCGGTACGCAGTATTTT. The chain recombines TRBV2 with TRBJ2-3, with TRBD2 matching over 14 bases. The CDR3 extends over 15 amino acids. CDR1 and CDR2 from the germline V gene are SNHLY and FYNNEI. V gave up 3 bases and J gave up 8 bases; unmatched junction bases: 4.

The table lists this clonotype with a count of one. The gene calls are TRBV12-3 or TRBV12-4 and TRBJ1-2; no definite D call. The V gene lost 6 bases and the J gene lost 0 bases, with 11 bases spanning the gap. This CDR3 is 14 amino acids long. CDR3 in DNA: TGTGCCAGCAGCCCGGGTAGGGCTAACTATGGCTACACCTTC. It codes for CASSPGRANYGYTF.

The rearrangement joins TRBV15 to TRBJ1-5; D is undetermined. Per germline, CDR1 LNHNV and CDR2 YYDKDF (reference sequence). CDR3 length: 13 amino acids. Trimming took 5 bases from V and 4 from J, leaving 9 bases between them. The CDR3 DNA sequence: TGTGCCACCAGCTCGCAGAGGAATCAGCCCCAGCATTTT. Translating gives CATSSQRNQPQHF.

V usage is TRBV12-3 or TRBV12-4 and J usage is TRBJ1-2, with a weak D call TRBD1 (5 bases). This CDR3 has 16 amino acids. The V end was cut by 4 bases, the J end by 1 base, with 16 bases between. This chain's CDR3 is CASSSTSGRNNYGYTF. The CDR3 DNA sequence: TGTGCCAGCAGTTCCACCTCGGGACGGAATAACTATGGCTACACCTTC.

The table lists this clonotype with a few counts. The chain carries TRBV20-1 and TRBJ1-5; no definite D call. The germline V gene has CDR1 DFQATT and CDR2 SNEGSKA (reference sequence). The CDR3 is 14 residues long. V lost 3 bases, J lost 3 bases, and 12 bases lay in between. CDR3 protein: CSASPREPNQPQHF. The CDR3 coding sequence is TGCAGTGCTAGCCCGAGGGAACCCAATCAGCCCCAGCATTTT.

This clonotype occurred a few times. The chain carries TRBV6-2 or TRBV6-3 and TRBJ2-7, with 7 bases lining up with TRBD2. This CDR3 is 13 amino acids long. Germline CDR1 reads MNHEY; CDR2 reads SVGEGT. V lost 6 bases, J lost 9 bases, and 11 bases stayed unmatched. In nucleotides, the CDR3 is TGTGCCAGCAGAACTGGACTAGATGTGGTGCAGTACTTC. This sequence encodes CASRTGLDVVQYF.

This clonotype was counted only a few times. This chain links TRBV5-1 with TRBJ2-7; 7 bases are shared with TRBD2. The germline V gene encodes CDR1 SGHRS and CDR2 YFSETQ. The CDR3 consists of 16 residues. Trimming removed 3 bases from V and 5 bases from J; junction bases left unmatched: 14. CDR3 sequence (DNA): TGCGCCAGCAGCTCGGGGGGAACACCGGATCGAGACGAGCAGTACTTC. As protein: CASSSGGTPDRDEQYF.

This clonotype was seen more than once but under ten times. The gene calls are TRBV7-2 and TRBJ2-4, with D possibly being TRBD1 or TRBD2 (6 bases each). V was shortened by 1 base and J by 0 bases, with 7 bases between the two germline ends. This CDR3 region has 15 residues. Germline CDR1 reads SGHTA; CDR2 reads FQGNSA. CDR3 coding DNA: TGTGCCAGCAGCTTAGGGGGGGCAGCCAAAAACATTCAGTACTTC. Encoded protein: CASSLGGAAKNIQYF.

This chain links TRBV11-2 with TRBJ1-1, with D possibly being TRBD1 (5 bases). The CDR3 has 15 residues. Per the germline V gene, CDR1 is SGHAT and CDR2 is FQNNGV. V was pared by 1 base and J by 6 bases, with 15 bases between. The CDR3 DNA is TGTGCCAGCAGCTTAGTTAGGGACCGCCTATCTGAAGCTTTCTTT. It codes for CASSLVRDRLSEAFF.

The V and J genes are TRBV7-8 and TRBJ2-2, with TRBD2 matching over 9 bases. The CDR3 length is 17 residues. Trimming cost V 3 bases and J 9 bases; bases outside gene matches: 14. Germline CDR1 SGHVS, CDR2 FQNEAQ. The CDR3 loop is CASSLVTLVSGRRELFF. The CDR3 DNA follows: TGTGCCAGCAGCTTGGTCACGCTGGTTAGCGGGAGAAGGGAGCTGTTTTTT.

This clonotype was observed a handful of times. The chain recombines TRBV7-2 with TRBJ2-5, with a tentative D call TRBD1 (5 bases). Trimming pared 5 bases from V and 1 base from J, leaving 20 bases between. In germline, CDR1 is SGHTA, CDR2 FQGNSA. This CDR3 is 17 amino acids long. CDR3 region: CASSARVRVSPQETQYF. The CDR3, as DNA: TGTGCCAGCAGCGCCAGGGTCAGGGTGAGCCCCCAAGAGACCCAGTACTTC.

This clonotype was counted a few times. The V call is TRBV4-2, the J call TRBJ1-6; 8 positions agree with TRBD1. This CDR3 is built from 16 residues. After removal of 4 bases from V and 10 bases from J, the junction contained 12 bases not matched to a gene. Germline values: CDR1 LGHNA, CDR2 YNFKEQ. CDR3 DNA sequence: TGTGCCAGCAGCCCGTCGGGTGGCCAGGGGGCATCACCCCTCCACTTT. It yields the protein CASSPSGGQGASPLHF.

This clonotype was found a few times. The rearrangement joins TRBV11-2 to TRBJ2-5, with D possibly being TRBD1 (7 bases). This CDR3 is built from 15 residues. With 8 bases removed from V and 1 base from J, the gap between germline ends came to 17 bases. From germline, CDR1 is SGHAT and CDR2 FQNNGV. The CDR3 DNA reads as TGTGCCAGCGGCAGGGGGGTTAGCGGCCAAGAGACCCAGTACTTC. This gives the protein CASGRGVSGQETQYF.

The chain carries TRBV7-2 and TRBJ2-2; 7 bases map to TRBD1. V lost 5 bases to trimming and J lost 4 bases; unmatched junction nucleotides: 4. Germline V gene sequence: CDR1 SGHTA, CDR2 FQGNSA. The CDR3 is 14 amino acids. The CDR3 DNA follows: TGTGCCAGCAGCGAGGGGGCGAGCACCGGGGAGCTGTTTTTT. It is translated as CASSEGASTGELFF.

The CDR3 DNA reads as TGCGCCAGCAGCTTTGGCCCAGCCAGCGGGAGTTCCAATGAGCAGTTCTTC. Translation gives CASSFGPASGSSNEQFF. This chain joins TRBV5-1 and TRBJ2-1; 8 bases are a match to TRBD2. The ends lost 2 bases at V and 6 bases at J; junction bases unmatched: 13. Germline CDR1 reads SGHRS; CDR2 reads YFSETQ. This CDR3 is 17 amino acids long.

V gene TRBV24-1 combines with J gene TRBJ2-2; unclear D gene. Germline V gene sequence: CDR1 KGHDR, CDR2 SFDVKD. Trimming removed 1 base from V and 4 bases from J, with 6 bases in between. There are 14 residues in the CDR3. Written as DNA, the CDR3 is TGTGCCACCAGTGATTTTGGGGTCACCGGGGAGCTGTTTTTT. This encodes CATSDFGVTGELFF.

CDR3: CASSGAAGETQYF. The DNA for the CDR3 is TGTGCCAGCAGCGGGGCAGCAGGGGAGACCCAGTACTTC. J is TRBJ2-5 and V is TRBV7-3; perhaps TRBD1 as D (5 bases). The germline CDR1 and CDR2 sequences are SGHTA and FQGTGA. The germline V and J ends were trimmed by 5 bases and 5 bases, with 12 bases remaining between them. CDR3 length: 13 residues.

This chain links TRBV4-3 with TRBJ2-3; TRBD2 aligns across 12 bases. Trimming at V came to 5 bases and at J to 3 bases, leaving 9 bases not matched to a gene. Germline V gene sequence: CDR1 LGHNA, CDR2 YSLEER. This CDR3 comprises 17 residues. The chain's CDR3 is CASSTWTSGERTDTQYF. In DNA form, the CDR3 reads TGCGCCAGCAGCACATGGACTAGCGGGGAGCGGACAGATACGCAGTATTTT.

The table lists this clonotype with many counts. The chain couples TRBV12-3 or TRBV12-4 to TRBJ1-1; no clear D gene. The CDR3 length is 12 residues. With 5 bases removed from V and 0 bases from J, the gap between germline ends came to 4 bases. As DNA, the CDR3 is TGTGCCAGCAGTCCAATGAACACTGAAGCTTTCTTT. This gives the protein CASSPMNTEAFF.

A few counts support this clonotype. The rearrangement joins TRBV4-2 to TRBJ2-1; 8 positions agree with TRBD1. This CDR3 has 15 amino acids. Germline V gene lookup returns CDR1 LGHNA and CDR2 YNFKEQ. V lost 0 bases to trimming and J lost 7 bases; unmatched junction nucleotides: 5. The CDR3 protein is CASSQERTGNNEQFF. The CDR3 DNA reads as TGTGCCAGCAGCCAAGAACGGACAGGGAATAATGAGCAGTTCTTC.

The V gene is TRBV7-6, the J gene TRBJ2-2; 8 bases fit TRBD1. The CDR3 spans 16 residues. The V segment lost 1 base and the J segment 4 bases; nucleotides outside the gene matches: 5. Germline V lookup: CDR1 SGHVS, CDR2 FNYEAQ. This CDR3 is CASSLDPTGGTGELFF. The CDR3 coding sequence is TGTGCCAGCAGCTTAGACCCAACAGGGGGCACCGGGGAGCTGTTTTTT.

This clonotype was seen a few times. J is TRBJ1-6 and V is TRBV7-9; D might be TRBD1 (6 bases). This CDR3 has 15 amino acids. The V end lost 2 bases, the J end lost 8 bases, and 13 bases lay between the germline ends. Looked up from germline, CDR1 is SEHNR and CDR2 is FQNEAQ (reference sequence). This CDR3 is CASSLSTGFDSPLHF. CDR3 coding DNA: TGTGCCAGCAGCTTATCTACAGGGTTTGATTCACCCCTCCACTTT.

The V call is TRBV7-9, the J call TRBJ2-2; D could derive from TRBD1 or TRBD2 (6 bases each). V dropped 5 bases and J dropped 3 bases, with 16 bases sitting between them. The CDR3 extends over 16 amino acids. Germline loops: CDR1 SEHNR, CDR2 FQNEAQ (reference sequence). Written as DNA, the CDR3 is TGTGCCAGCAGCCCCGGTCGGGGGCTAGACACCGGGGAGCTGTTTTTT. Amino acid sequence: CASSPGRGLDTGELFF.

The chain links TRBV7-9 to TRBJ1-2; possible D gene TRBD1, 5 bases. Germline CDR1 is SEHNR and CDR2 is FQNEAQ (reference sequence). The CDR3 contains 15 residues. Between the trimmed V and J ends, which lost 7 bases and 8 bases, there was a span of 23 bases. The CDR3 loop reads CASIPASGSFYGYTF. The CDR3 nucleotides are TGTGCCAGCATCCCCGCATCAGGGTCCTTCTACGGCTACACCTTC.

The chain links TRBV7-9 to TRBJ1-5; D not resolved. This CDR3 is 16 amino acids long. Germline V CDR1 and CDR2: SEHNR, FQNEAQ (reference sequence). The V end lost 1 base, the J end lost 1 base, and 11 bases lay between the germline ends. As DNA, the CDR3 is TGTGCCAGCAGCTTAGAGGGCTCAGTGAGCAATCAGCCCCAGCATTTT. Its protein is CASSLEGSVSNQPQHF.

This chain connects TRBV6-2 or TRBV6-3 to TRBJ2-5; D is perhaps TRBD1 (5 bases). Germline CDR1 and CDR2: MNHEY and SVGEGT. V was trimmed by 2 bases and J by 5 bases, leaving 18 bases between them. This CDR3 has 16 amino acids. The CDR3 region has the DNA TGTGCCAGCAGTTACCCCAGGACCCTCCCAGGGGAGACCCAGTACTTC. This codes for CASSYPRTLPGETQYF.

This chain joins TRBV12-5 and TRBJ2-7; 9 positions agree with TRBD2. CDR1 LGHNT and CDR2 FRNRAP come from the germline V gene. The trim removed 4 bases at V and 0 bases at J, leaving 4 bases unmatched. CDR3 size: 15 residues. CDR3 sequence: CASGSSGGSSYEQYF. In DNA form, the CDR3 reads TGTGCTAGTGGTTCGAGCGGGGGGAGCTCCTACGAGCAGTACTTC.

The chain links TRBV6-5 to TRBJ2-1; weak D call: TRBD1 (5 bases). CDR1 is MNHEY, CDR2 SVGAGI, per germline. The CDR3 length is 15 residues. V shed 0 bases and J shed 4 bases, with 10 bases lying between them. CDR3 coding DNA: TGTGCCAGCAGTTACTCGCAGGGTCGATACAATGAGCAGTTCTTC. Protein product: CASSYSQGRYNEQFF.

The chain employs TRBV29-1 and TRBJ2-2; no clear D. The CDR3 is 12 amino acids. Trimming removed 5 bases from V and 4 bases from J, with 8 bases in between. The germline V gene has CDR1 SQVTM and CDR2 ANQGSEA. As DNA, the CDR3 is TGCAGCGTTTCTACCCCCACCGGGGAGCTGTTTTTT. Its protein is CSVSTPTGELFF.

This clonotype was counted only a few times. The rearrangement uses TRBV30 and TRBJ2-1; no clear D gene. This CDR3 has 12 residues. The germline CDR1 and CDR2 sequences are GTSNPN and SVGIG (reference sequence). V shed 0 bases and J shed 8 bases, with 8 bases lying between them. DNA of the CDR3: TGTGCCTGGAGTGTGAGTAACCATGAGCAGTTCTTC. This translates into CAWSVSNHEQFF.

This clonotype was seen just once. The chain combines TRBV7-9 with TRBJ2-2; tentatively, D is TRBD2 (6 bases). V gave up 5 bases and J gave up 0 bases, with 13 bases separating them. Germline V gene lookup returns CDR1 SEHNR and CDR2 FQNEAQ (reference sequence). The CDR3 extends over 16 amino acids. CDR3 in amino acids: CASSLGGGPNTGELFF. The CDR3 nucleotides are TGTGCCAGCAGCCTTGGGGGAGGACCGAACACCGGGGAGCTGTTTTTT.

The sample holds a few counts of this clonotype. A much larger clone lies one base from this, so it may be a read error. The rearrangement joins TRBV11-2 to TRBJ2-3; TRBD1 matches at 8 bases. V shed 5 bases and J 1 base; nucleotides not matched to a gene: 2. The germline V gene has CDR1 SGHAT and CDR2 FQNNGV. The CDR3 is 14 residues long. The CDR3 reads CASSQTGGTDTQYF. CDR3 nucleotides: TGTGCCAGCAGCCAGACAGGGGGCACAGATACGCAGTATTTT.